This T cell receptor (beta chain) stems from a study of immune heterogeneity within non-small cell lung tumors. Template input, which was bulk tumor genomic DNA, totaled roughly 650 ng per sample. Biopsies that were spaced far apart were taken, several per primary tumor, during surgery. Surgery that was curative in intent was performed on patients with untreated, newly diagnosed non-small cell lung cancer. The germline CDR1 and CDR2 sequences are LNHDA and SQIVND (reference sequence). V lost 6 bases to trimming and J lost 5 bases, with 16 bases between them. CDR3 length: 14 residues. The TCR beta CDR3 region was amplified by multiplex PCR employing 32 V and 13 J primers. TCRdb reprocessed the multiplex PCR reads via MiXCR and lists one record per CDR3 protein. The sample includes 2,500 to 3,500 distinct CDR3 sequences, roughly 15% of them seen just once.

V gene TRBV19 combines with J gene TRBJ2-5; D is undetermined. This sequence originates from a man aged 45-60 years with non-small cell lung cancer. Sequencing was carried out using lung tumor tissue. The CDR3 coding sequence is TGTGCCAGTAGCGACGAGGACGGTGGGGAGACCCAGTACTTC. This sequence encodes CASSDEDGGETQYF.